This entry features one T cell receptor beta chain sequence. Its target is unknown. The source of the sample is a study of cytomegalovirus exposure and HLA in healthy donors. Overall study: Tens of millions of unique TCRs from HLA-typed donors made up an early data release. Study-level findings and limits: Association with HLA alleles at 0.05 false discovery rate was found for around 17,000 TCR beta sequences in a later analysis.

V shed 1 base, J shed 1 base, and the junction held 4 bases outside the gene matches. There are 15 residues in the CDR3. Germline CDR1 reads KGHSH; CDR2 reads LQKENI. Use of 60 Vbeta and 13 Jbeta primers characterized the PCR. Methods used by the authors: Later analysis identified tens of millions of unique TCR beta chains, some 10 million shared. Repertoires were generated with immunoSEQ multiplex PCR, while TCRdb's copy carries only in-frame clones and drops some. V, J and clone size are those of that table, while D and trimming were read from the DNA. The sample yields under 150,000 clones, around 82% seen once.

This receptor was identified in a woman aged 35 to 49 in good health and CMV-seropositive. This chain links TRBV18 with TRBJ2-7; TRBD1 aligns across 7 bases. The sequencing input was PBMCs. CDR3 residues: CASSPRGGWSYEQYF. The CDR3 DNA reads TGTGCCAGCTCACCACGAGGGGGCTGGTCCTACGAGCAGTACTTC.